These 24 T cell receptor beta chains originate from one sample sequenced in a study of cytomegalovirus exposure and HLA in healthy donors. Vbeta (60) and Jbeta (13) primers were used in the PCR. Method: immunoSEQ multiplex PCR; TCRdb's copy keeps in-frame clones and lacks some. The repertoire holds 130,000 to 150,000 clones, with over 80% as singletons. Specimen: PBMCs. These receptors were collected from a male donor in good health and CMV-seronegative.

The chain has TRBV11-2 and TRBJ2-7, with 7 bases aligning to TRBD1. The V segment lost 0 bases and the J segment 4 bases; nucleotides outside the gene matches: 3. The CDR3 contains 14 residues. CDR1 and CDR2 from the germline V gene are SGHAT and FQNNGV. CDR3 residues: CASSLDPGGYEQYF. Here the CDR3 DNA reads TGTGCCAGCAGCTTAGATCCAGGGGGTTACGAGCAGTACTTC.

The genes are TRBV11-2 and TRBJ2-1, with 8 bases lining up with TRBD1. The V gene end was trimmed by 4 bases and the J gene end by 10 bases; junction bases not matched to a gene: 6. The CDR3 runs 13 residues. Germline-derived CDR1 and CDR2 are SGHAT and FQNNGV. The chain's CDR3 is CASSSYRGDEQFF. The CDR3 coding sequence is TGTGCCAGCAGCTCCTACAGGGGGGACGAGCAGTTCTTC. Looking up the rest from reference TRBV11-2 and TRBJ2-1 gives the full variable domain: EAGVAQSPRYKIIEKRQSVAFWCNPISGHATLYWYQQILGQGPKLLIQFQNNGVVDDSQLPKDRFSAERLKGVDSTLKIQPAKLEDSAVYLCASSSYRGDEQFFGPGTRLTVL.

The chain combines TRBV25-1 with TRBJ2-1; 11 bases line up with TRBD2. Unmatched junction bases numbered 13, after V lost 4 bases and J lost 8 bases. CDR1 and CDR2 (germline): MGHDK, SYGVNS. This CDR3 is built from 17 residues. CDR3 DNA: TGTGCCAGCAGTGCCGAGACTAGCGGGGCTGGAGGGGATGAGCAGTTCTTC. Protein sequence: CASSAETSGAGGDEQFF.

This chain connects TRBV7-9 to TRBJ2-1; TRBD2 might be the D (7 bases). The ends were cut back, 6 bases at V and 7 bases at J, with 22 bases in the middle. Per the germline V gene, CDR1 is SEHNR and CDR2 is FQNEAQ (reference sequence). The CDR3 is 16 amino acids. CDR3 nucleotide sequence: TGTGCCAGCAGAGGGCTATCCGGCAGGGGAGGGAATGAGCAGTTCTTC. This encodes CASRGLSGRGGNEQFF.

CDR3 sequence reads: CASSPVVGDQGNEQFF. CDR3 DNA: TGTGCCAGCTCACCAGTCGTCGGGGACCAGGGGAATGAGCAGTTCTTC. This sequence joins TRBV18 and TRBJ2-1, with D perhaps TRBD1 (6 bases). V was cut by 2 bases and J by 7 bases, with 18 bases left in between. CDR1 and CDR2 from the germline V gene are KGHSH and LQKENI. This CDR3 region has 16 residues.

The chain combines TRBV29-1 with TRBJ2-7; D is uncertain. This CDR3 is 11 amino acids long. V shed 2 bases and J shed 3 bases, with 5 bases lying between them. Germline loops: CDR1 SQVTM, CDR2 ANQGSEA. The CDR3 DNA reads as TGCAGCGTTGAAAGCGACTACGAGCAGTACTTC. As protein: CSVESDYEQYF.

CDR3 in amino acids: CASSRRTGGYTF. The DNA for the CDR3 is TGTGCCAGCAGCCGGAGGACGGGAGGCTACACCTTC. This chain links TRBV5-6 with TRBJ1-2; D gene ambiguous. V was trimmed by 4 bases and J by 8 bases, leaving 12 bases between them. The germline V gene has CDR1 SGHDT and CDR2 YYEEEE. This CDR3 comprises 12 residues.

V gene TRBV10-3 combines with J gene TRBJ2-7, with 14 bases that match TRBD2. The CDR3 sequence is 15 residues long. The trim removed 3 bases at V and 5 bases at J, leaving 3 bases unmatched. CDR1 is ENHRY and CDR2 is SYGVKD in the germline V gene. This chain's CDR3 is CAISDKTSGGDEQYF. The CDR3 DNA reads TGTGCCATCAGTGATAAGACTAGCGGGGGGGACGAGCAGTACTTC.

This sequence joins TRBV7-2 and TRBJ2-5; D unclear. Germline lookup yields CDR1 SGHTA and CDR2 FQGNSA. The CDR3 is made up of 13 amino acids. V lost 2 bases, J lost 5 bases, and 9 bases lay in between. CDR3 sequence reads: CASSLFVSETQYF. In nucleotides, the CDR3 is TGTGCCAGCAGCTTATTTGTCAGTGAGACCCAGTACTTC.

The genes are TRBV6-5 and TRBJ2-1; the match to TRBD2 covers 8 bases. CDR1 and CDR2 from the germline V gene are MNHEY and SVGAGI. J lost 9 bases, V lost 2 bases, and 3 bases had no gene match. This CDR3 has 13 amino acids. The CDR3 sequence: CASSYAAGGEQFF. CDR3 nucleotide sequence: TGTGCCAGCAGTTACGCGGCGGGAGGTGAGCAGTTCTTC.

V gene TRBV9 combines with J gene TRBJ2-3, with no clear D. Trimming pared 1 base from V and 3 bases from J, leaving 6 bases between. The germline V gene has CDR1 SGDLS and CDR2 YYNGEE. The CDR3 has 13 residues. The chain's CDR3 is CASSVQLTDTQYF. CDR3 sequence (DNA): TGTGCCAGCAGCGTACAGTTGACAGATACGCAGTATTTT.

The chain employs TRBV2 and TRBJ2-5; D is ambiguous. The DNA end lines up better with TRBJ2-7; the J call may be wrong. Germline V CDR1 and CDR2: SNHLY, FYNNEI. The CDR3 spans 15 residues. This CDR3 is CASTPLQTDPYEQYF. The CDR3 DNA follows: TGTGCCAGCACCCCCCTCCAGACTGACCCCTACGAGCAGTACTTC.

The chain joins TRBV4-2 to TRBJ1-2; D gene unclear. The CDR3 is made up of 16 amino acids. Looked up from germline, CDR1 is LGHNA and CDR2 is YNFKEQ. The V and J ends lost 0 bases and 6 bases respectively, with 17 bases between them. The chain's CDR3 is CASSQDRTEGLDGYTF. The DNA of the CDR3 is TGTGCCAGCAGCCAAGACCGAACGGAGGGTTTGGATGGCTACACCTTC.

J is TRBJ2-1 and V is TRBV13; 7 bases align to TRBD1. The CDR3 length is 16 residues. CDR1 is PRHDT, CDR2 FYEKMQ, per germline (reference sequence). The trim removed 2 bases at V and 8 bases at J, leaving 12 bases unmatched. Written as DNA, the CDR3 is TGTGCCAGCAGCTTACTTATCGGGAAGGGGGCACATGAGCAGTTCTTC. This gives the protein CASSLLIGKGAHEQFF.

The rearrangement joins TRBV2 to TRBJ1-1, with D possibly matching TRBD1 (5 bases). V was pared by 4 bases and J by 2 bases, with 14 bases between. The germline V gene has CDR1 SNHLY and CDR2 FYNNEI. The CDR3 is made up of 15 amino acids. CDR3 nucleotide sequence: TGTGCCAGCAGTGGGGGCAGGGCCATTAACACTGAAGCTTTCTTT. This gives the protein CASSGGRAINTEAFF.

The chain combines TRBV5-1 with TRBJ2-1; 12 positions match TRBD2. The J segment lost 8 bases and the V segment lost 3 bases, leaving 3 bases of the junction unmatched. Germline V CDR1 and CDR2: SGHRS, YFSETQ. The CDR3 length is 14 residues. For the CDR3, the DNA is TGCGCCAGCAGCTCGGGACTAGCGGGCGATGAGCAGTTCTTC. Its translation is CASSSGLAGDEQFF.

The genes are TRBV5-1 and TRBJ2-3; 15 bases align to TRBD2. The CDR3 runs to 17 residues. In germline, CDR1 is SGHRS, CDR2 YFSETQ. With V trimmed by 0 bases and J by 5 bases, 4 bases remained unmatched. The CDR3 DNA is TGCGCCAGCAGCTTGGCGCGGACTAGCGGGAGGGTAGATACGCAGTATTTT. Its translation: CASSLARTSGRVDTQYF. Full variable domain (missing parts from reference TRBV5-1 and TRBJ2-3): KAGVTQTPRYLIKTRGQQVTLSCSPISGHRSVSWYQQTPGQGLQFLFEYFSETQRNKGNFPGRFSGRQFSNSRSEMNVSTLELGDSALYLCASSLARTSGRVDTQYFGPGTRLTVL.

V gene TRBV4-1 combines with J gene TRBJ2-3; no definite D call. The germline CDR1 and CDR2 sequences are MGHRA and YSYEKL. The CDR3 extends over 14 amino acids. Deletions cut 4 bases from V and 3 bases from J, with 11 bases between. CDR3 DNA sequence: TGCGCCAGCAGCCCCAAATCAGTAACAGATACGCAGTATTTT. It is translated as CASSPKSVTDTQYF.

V usage is TRBV27 and J usage is TRBJ2-1; no reliable D call. CDR3 size: 16 residues. Between the trimmed V and J ends, which lost 3 bases and 8 bases, there was a span of 20 bases. The germline V gene encodes CDR1 MNHEY and CDR2 SMNVEV (reference sequence). CDR3 region: CASSFWPPPPLYEQFF. CDR3 nucleotide sequence: TGTGCCAGCAGTTTTTGGCCTCCCCCCCCGTTGTATGAGCAGTTCTTC.

This chain's CDR3 is CASSFTGSGTEAFF. In nucleotides, the CDR3 is TGTGCCAGCAGCTTCACAGGGTCGGGCACTGAAGCTTTCTTT. The gene calls are TRBV7-2 and TRBJ1-1, with TRBD1 as a possible D gene (6 bases). CDR3 size: 14 residues. V was cut by 3 bases and J by 4 bases, with 12 bases left in between. CDR1 and CDR2 from the germline V gene are SGHTA and FQGNSA.

The chain is built from TRBV7-8 and TRBJ2-3; 8 bases agree with TRBD1. CDR3 size: 17 residues. V lost 5 bases to trimming and J lost 0 bases; unmatched junction nucleotides: 10. Germline CDR1 and CDR2: SGHVS and FQNEAQ. CDR3 sequence: CASSARQGSTSTDTQYF. CDR3 sequence (DNA): TGTGCCAGCAGCGCCCGACAGGGGTCCACTAGCACAGATACGCAGTATTTT. Filled out from reference TRBV7-8 and TRBJ2-3, the complete variable domain reads GAGVSQSPRYKVAKRGQDVALRCDPISGHVSLFWYQQALGQGPEFLTYFQNEAQLDKSGLPSDRFFAERPEGSVSTLKIQRTQQEDSAVYLCASSARQGSTSTDTQYFGPGTRLTVL.

This chain connects TRBV10-3 to TRBJ2-5; the D is unclear. CDR3 length: 12 residues. V lost 4 bases and J lost 1, with 4 bases in between. CDR1 and CDR2 (germline): ENHRY, SYGVKD. The CDR3 sequence: CAISGSQETQYF. CDR3 nucleotide sequence: TGTGCCATCAGTGGCAGCCAAGAGACCCAGTACTTC.

The chain links TRBV2 to TRBJ2-1; D remains unclear. Germline values: CDR1 SNHLY, CDR2 FYNNEI. V was cut by 7 bases and J by 7 bases, with 11 bases left in between. The CDR3 totals 12 residues. The CDR3 protein is CASTNFLNEQFF. CDR3 in DNA: TGTGCCAGCACCAACTTCCTGAATGAGCAGTTCTTC.

The gene calls are TRBV6-1 and TRBJ2-3; tentative D call: TRBD1 (6 bases). The CDR3 consists of 14 residues. The V gene lost 7 bases and the J gene lost 1 base, with 12 bases spanning the gap. CDR1 and CDR2 from the germline V gene are MNHNS and SASEGT. The CDR3 loop is CASTRGQRTDTQYF. CDR3 DNA: TGTGCCAGCACCAGAGGACAGCGCACAGATACGCAGTATTTT.